This TCR beta chain came from a study of cytomegalovirus exposure and HLA in healthy donors. The V and J ends lost 4 bases and 6 bases respectively, with 12 bases between them. This CDR3 has 13 residues. Looked up from germline, CDR1 is SEHNR and CDR2 is FQNEAQ (reference sequence). Study observations and caveats: The study flagged fewer than 200 TCR beta chains as cytomegalovirus-associated.

Both 60 Vbeta primers and 13 Jbeta primers went into the PCR. Original data processing: Later analysis identified tens of millions of unique TCR beta chains, about 10 million shared. Assay used: immunoSEQ multiplex PCR; TCRdb lists only in-frame clones, some missing. V and J calls and clone size are those listed in that table; D and trimming were worked out from the DNA. Altogether 200,000 or so clones are present, 75% to 85% being singletons, with the ten largest covering around 2%. The table lists this clone with a few counts. As yet, its antigen is unknown. The chain recombines TRBV7-9 with TRBJ1-2; no clear D. This receptor was taken from a woman younger than 35 in good health and CMV-seropositive. Material for sequencing was PBMCs. The CDR3 loop is CASSSAEIHGYTF. The CDR3 region has the DNA TGTGCCAGCAGCTCTGCGGAGATCCATGGCTACACCTTC.